This T cell receptor beta chain was profiled in a study of beta chain features in type 1 diabetes. General study results and limits: A definitive answer on HLA type influencing TCRB rearrangement was not reached here.

This CDR3 spans 13 amino acids. Trimming cost V 2 bases and J 7 bases; bases outside gene matches: 6. Germline CDR1 reads SGHNT; CDR2 reads YYREEE (reference sequence). This clone was seen only a few times. No antigen is known for it. What was sequenced were expressed TCRB transcripts, since all of the isolated RNA had been reverse transcribed. The assay was immunoSEQ multiplex PCR, and TCRdb's table has in-frame clones only and misses some. The sample lists 310,000 or so clones, roughly 11% occurring once. The sequence was collected from a woman between 25 and 40 years old in good health. Sequencing was carried out using naive CD4+ T cells from blood. The V call is TRBV5-4, the J call TRBJ2-7, with 7 bases lining up with TRBD1. The CDR3 region has the DNA TGTGCCAGCAGCTTCAGGGGGTTGGGAGAGCAGTACTTC. Its translation: CASSFRGLGEQYF. The full variable domain, in which reference TRBV5-4 and TRBJ2-7 provide the parts outside the CDR3, is ETGVTQSPTHLIKTRGQQVTLRCSSQSGHNTVSWYQQALGQGPQFIFQYYREEENGRGNFPPRFSGLQFPNYSSELNVNALELDDSALYLCASSFRGLGEQYFGPGTRLTVT.